What follows are 28 T cell receptor beta chains derived from one specimen sequenced in a study of PD-1 blockade in classical Hodgkin lymphoma. Some clones are missing from TCRdb's copy, which holds only in-frame ones; the method was immunoSEQ multiplex PCR. The profile covers tens of thousands of clones, with 83% appearing a single time and 15% to 20% taken by the ten largest. Time point reported: cycle 4 day 1 (C4D1), after more than five weeks of nivolumab. Autologous stem cell transplantation was followed by relapse in every patient, and brentuximab vedotin exposure varied. The sequenced sample was peripheral blood mononuclear cells (PBMCs), obtained before the fourth cycle of nivolumab. Receptor source: a human donor with classical Hodgkin lymphoma.

For this clone: Other DNA sequences in the same sample also yield this CDR3. The rearrangement links TRBV30 to TRBJ2-5, with D unresolved. The length of the CDR3 is 11 residues. Trimming cost V 0 bases and J 4 bases, with 3 bases left between them. Per the germline V gene, CDR1 is GTSNPN and CDR2 is SVGIG (reference sequence). The CDR3: CAWSVLETQYF. CDR3 DNA sequence: TGTGCCTGGAGTGTTCTAGAGACCCAGTACTTC.

The J gene is TRBJ2-7, the V gene TRBV11-3, with D perhaps TRBD1 (5 bases). Trimming took 3 bases from V and 0 from J, leaving 15 bases between them. Germline assignment: CDR1 SGHNT and CDR2 YENEEA. This CDR3 has 16 amino acids. CDR3 sequence: CASSFVLGQGSYEQYF. CDR3 sequence (DNA): TGTGCCAGCAGCTTCGTTCTAGGGCAGGGCTCCTACGAGCAGTACTTC. Full variable domain (remainder filled in from reference TRBV11-3 and TRBJ2-7): EAGVVQSPRYKIIEKKQPVAFWCNPISGHNTLYWYLQNLGQGPELLIRYENEEAVDDSQLPKDRFSAERLKGVDSTLKIQPAELGDSAVYLCASSFVLGQGSYEQYFGPGTRLTVT.

In its sample, this clone was seen a few times. This chain uses TRBV10-3 with TRBJ1-1; D remains unclear. CDR3 length: 12 residues. CDR1 and CDR2 (germline): ENHRY, SYGVKD. V was cut by 3 bases and J by 6 bases, with 8 bases left in between. This CDR3 reads CAISDSLAEAFF. The CDR3 nucleotides are TGTGCCATCAGTGACAGTTTGGCTGAAGCTTTCTTT.

The DNA of the CDR3 is TGTGCCAGCAGACCAGGGACTTATCAGCCCCAGCATTTT. Translation gives CASRPGTYQPQHF. V and J are TRBV6-6 and TRBJ1-5, with D possibly TRBD1 on 5 matching bases. Per the germline V gene, CDR1 is MNHNY and CDR2 is SVGAGI (reference sequence). V lost 6 bases and J 5 bases, leaving 11 bases between the germline ends. This CDR3 comprises 13 residues.

The chain uses TRBV7-8 and TRBJ1-1; TRBD1 matches at 9 bases. V lost 4 bases, J lost 1 base, and 1 base stayed unmatched. The length of the CDR3 is 14 residues. Germline V gene sequence: CDR1 SGHVS, CDR2 FQNEAQ. CDR3 loop: CASSWGQGNTEAFF. For the CDR3, the DNA is TGTGCCAGCAGCTGGGGACAGGGGAACACTGAAGCTTTCTTT.

This chain uses TRBV7-2 with TRBJ1-2; 9 bases align to TRBD1. Germline V gene lookup returns CDR1 SGHTA and CDR2 FQGNSA. The CDR3 spans 13 residues. V dropped 2 bases and J dropped 6; count of bases not matched to a gene: 1. CDR3 protein: CASSLRQGDGYTF. As DNA, the CDR3 is TGTGCCAGCAGCTTACGACAGGGGGATGGCTACACCTTC.

The V call is TRBV10-3, the J call TRBJ2-1; the match to TRBD1 covers 7 bases. The V gene's germline CDR1 is ENHRY and CDR2 SYGVKD. V was clipped by 4 bases and J by 2 bases; unmatched bases: 2. This CDR3 is 14 amino acids long. In nucleotides, the CDR3 is TGTGCCATCAGTGGGGGACAGACCTACAATGAGCAGTTCTTC. It translates to CAISGGQTYNEQFF.

CDR3: CASSAQSGYGGYTF. The CDR3, as DNA: TGTGCCAGCAGTGCGCAGTCAGGGTATGGTGGCTACACCTTC. V gene TRBV6-1 combines with J gene TRBJ1-2; a weak D match, TRBD1 (5 bases). Trimming stripped 4 bases from V and 7 bases from J, with 16 bases between. Germline CDR1 MNHNS, CDR2 SASEGT. The CDR3 sequence is 14 residues long.

The V and J genes are TRBV19 and TRBJ1-2; no definite D call. There are 13 residues in the CDR3. Trimming shortened V by 3 bases and J by 8 bases, and 13 bases separated the two germline ends. The germline gives CDR1 LNHDA, CDR2 SQIVND (reference sequence). The CDR3 protein is CASSIADRRGYTF. CDR3 nucleotide sequence: TGTGCCAGTAGTATTGCGGACCGTCGGGGCTACACCTTC.

V usage is TRBV9 and J usage is TRBJ2-1, with a weak D call TRBD1 (5 bases). Germline lookup yields CDR1 SGDLS and CDR2 YYNGEE. The ends were cut back, 3 bases at V and 0 bases at J, with 16 bases in the middle. This CDR3 has 17 amino acids. The CDR3 bases are TGTGCCAGCAGCGAGGCAGGGCGAGTTTCCTCCTACAATGAGCAGTTCTTC. Protein sequence: CASSEAGRVSSYNEQFF.

The CDR3 bases are TGTGCCAGCACCAGGGACTTCTACAATGAGCAGTTCTTC. This codes for CASTRDFYNEQFF. J is TRBJ2-1 and V is TRBV28; D may be TRBD2 (6 bases). There are 13 residues in the CDR3. Looked up from germline, CDR1 is MDHEN and CDR2 is SYDVKM. The V end was cut by 7 bases, the J end by 3 bases, with 10 bases between.

V gene TRBV6-1 combines with J gene TRBJ2-2; D may be TRBD1 (6 bases). Trimming stripped 4 bases from V and 4 bases from J, with 10 bases between. CDR3 size: 14 residues. Germline V CDR1 and CDR2: MNHNS, SASEGT. The CDR3 loop is CASSAGVSTGELFF. Written as DNA, the CDR3 is TGTGCCAGCAGTGCAGGGGTGAGCACCGGGGAGCTGTTTTTT.

The chain employs TRBV5-4 and TRBJ2-3, with 10 bases fitting TRBD2. The junction had 6 bases not matched to a gene; V was cut back by 3 bases and J by 2 bases. The CDR3 totals 16 residues. Per germline, CDR1 SGHNT and CDR2 YYREEE (reference sequence). The CDR3 sequence: CASSSMLAGDTDTQYF. The CDR3 DNA is TGTGCCAGCAGCTCGATGCTAGCGGGAGACACAGATACGCAGTATTTT.

This chain's CDR3 is CAWQRQGSFGNQPQHF. The CDR3 nucleotides read TGTGCCTGGCAGCGACAGGGAAGTTTTGGCAATCAGCCCCAGCATTTT. The chain employs TRBV30 and TRBJ1-5; 7 nucleotides match TRBD1. Germline trimming cut 5 bases from V and 2 bases from J; bases unmatched to any gene: 12. CDR1 is GTSNPN and CDR2 is SVGIG in the germline V gene (reference sequence). The CDR3 spans 16 residues.

V usage is TRBV18 and J usage is TRBJ2-7; 11 positions match TRBD2. J was trimmed by 3 bases and V by 4 bases; bases with no gene match: 2. Per germline, CDR1 KGHSH and CDR2 LQKENI. The CDR3 contains 14 residues. The CDR3: CASSQLAGVYEQYF. For the CDR3, the DNA is TGTGCCAGCTCACAACTAGCGGGAGTCTACGAGCAGTACTTC.

This clone was found a few times. The chain links TRBV7-2 to TRBJ2-7; TRBD2 aligns across 13 bases. The germline gives CDR1 SGHTA, CDR2 FQGNSA. J gave up 6 bases and V 5 bases, and 7 bases lay outside the gene matches. The CDR3 is 15 residues long. CDR3 sequence: CASSPPGLAGTEQYF. The CDR3 region has the DNA TGTGCCAGCAGCCCGCCGGGACTAGCGGGAACCGAGCAGTACTTC.

This chain uses TRBV28 with TRBJ1-4; TRBD1 is a possible D gene (6 bases). Trimming stripped 6 bases from V and 3 bases from J, with 11 bases between. The CDR3 runs to 14 residues. Germline assignment: CDR1 MDHEN and CDR2 SYDVKM. This CDR3 reads CASRQQGSNEKLFF. The CDR3 DNA follows: TGTGCCAGCAGACAACAGGGTTCTAATGAAAAACTGTTTTTT.

The V call is TRBV11-1, the J call TRBJ2-4; 10 bases are a match to TRBD2. The CDR3 sequence is 18 residues long. The germline V gene encodes CDR1 SGHAT and CDR2 FQDESV (reference sequence). Trimming removed 1 base from V and 8 bases from J; junction bases left unmatched: 14. The CDR3 DNA sequence: TGTGCCAGCAGCTTAGGCACAAGGACTAGCGGCTGGAAGGACATTCAGTACTTC. Amino acid sequence: CASSLGTRTSGWKDIQYF.

This sequence joins TRBV7-8 and TRBJ1-4; TRBD1 is a possible D gene (6 bases). Germline V gene lookup returns CDR1 SGHVS and CDR2 FQNEAQ. CDR3 length equals 14 residues. Between the trimmed V and J ends, which lost 3 bases and 3 bases, there was a span of 8 bases. CDR3 sequence: CASSFRGANEKLFF. CDR3 bases: TGTGCCAGCAGCTTCAGGGGTGCTAATGAAAAACTGTTTTTT.

V usage is TRBV10-3 and J usage is TRBJ2-2; possibly TRBD2 for D (6 bases). The CDR3 runs to 14 residues. From germline, CDR1 is ENHRY and CDR2 SYGVKD. The V gene lost 10 bases and the J gene lost 3 bases, with 15 bases spanning the gap. The CDR3: CASTWEAHTGELFF. CDR3 DNA: TGTGCCAGTACGTGGGAGGCTCACACCGGGGAGCTGTTTTTT.

J is TRBJ1-4 and V is TRBV28, with D perhaps TRBD1 (5 bases). CDR3 size: 16 residues. Germline CDR1 reads MDHEN; CDR2 reads SYDVKM. V was shortened by 7 bases and J by 7 bases, with 22 bases between the two germline ends. In DNA form, the CDR3 reads TGTGCCAGCACCTCAATAGGTCTCGGGCAGGGTGAAAAACTGTTTTTT. Amino acids: CASTSIGLGQGEKLFF.

V and J are TRBV9 and TRBJ2-5; D unresolved. Trimming removed 4 bases from V and 6 bases from J, with 10 bases in between. Germline CDR1 SGDLS, CDR2 YYNGEE. This CDR3 contains 12 residues. The CDR3 nucleotides read TGTGCCAGCAGCTCCCCATCCAAGACCCAGTACTTC. Its protein is CASSSPSKTQYF.

V is TRBV2 and J is TRBJ1-4, with unresolved D. Germline V gene sequence: CDR1 SNHLY, CDR2 FYNNEI. The V gene lost 7 bases and the J gene lost 8 bases, with 17 bases spanning the gap. CDR3 length: 14 amino acids. CDR3 residues: CASIPDGEVEKLFF. CDR3 sequence (DNA): TGTGCCAGCATACCCGACGGTGAGGTCGAAAAACTGTTTTTT.

The sample holds one count of this clone. The chain has TRBV11-2 and TRBJ1-2; tentative D call: TRBD1 (6 bases). The CDR3 is 13 residues long. The germline V gene has CDR1 SGHAT and CDR2 FQNNGV. With 4 bases removed from V and 4 bases from J, the gap between germline ends came to 10 bases. CDR3 residues: CASSSGQVYGYTF. The DNA of the CDR3 is TGTGCCAGCAGCTCGGGACAAGTCTATGGCTACACCTTC.

V is TRBV7-2 and J is TRBJ2-3; the D gene could be TRBD1 or TRBD2 (5 bases each). CDR1 is SGHTA, CDR2 FQGNSA, per germline. The CDR3 totals 12 residues. The germline V and J ends were trimmed by 2 bases and 6 bases, with 6 bases remaining between them. The CDR3 loop is CASSLWGDTQYF. CDR3 nucleotide sequence: TGTGCCAGCAGCTTATGGGGGGATACGCAGTATTTT.

The rearrangement uses TRBV6-1 and TRBJ1-3, with D possibly matching TRBD1 (5 bases). The germline V gene encodes CDR1 MNHNS and CDR2 SASEGT. The V and J ends lost 10 bases and 0 bases respectively, with 10 bases between them. The CDR3 spans 13 residues. CDR3 coding DNA: TGTGCCACCCAGACAGACTCTGGAAACACCATATATTTT. Protein sequence: CATQTDSGNTIYF.

This chain joins TRBV6-1 and TRBJ2-3; D is uncertain. Deletions cut 5 bases from V and 3 bases from J, with 6 bases between. Germline CDR1 and CDR2: MNHNS and SASEGT. The CDR3 totals 12 residues. CDR3 sequence reads: CASSPSTDTQYF. CDR3 in DNA: TGTGCCAGCAGTCCGTCTACAGATACGCAGTATTTT.

This chain joins TRBV5-1 and TRBJ2-1, with D maybe TRBD2 (6 bases). This CDR3 is 11 amino acids long. Trimming stripped 7 bases from V and 8 bases from J, with 10 bases between. The germline V gene encodes CDR1 SGHRS and CDR2 YFSETQ. CDR3 residues: CASSGEYEQFF. The CDR3 nucleotides read TGCGCCAGCTCGGGGGAGTATGAGCAGTTCTTC.